A single sample gave rise to the 10 T cell receptor beta chains below, sequenced in a study of shared T cell receptors in the human thymus. Sequencing was performed with immunoSEQ multiplex PCR; in TCRdb, only in-frame clones are kept and a portion is missing. This sample has approximately 490,000 clones, with more than 75% found just once. The same sample was also used in a study of human thymus T cells.

Sequencing was performed on thymocytes. These receptor sequences come from a boy under two years old with a congenital heart defect.

The genes are TRBV28 and TRBJ2-7, with no clear D. The CDR3 runs 11 residues. Trimming took 3 bases from V and 4 from J, leaving 4 bases between them. The germline V gene encodes CDR1 MDHEN and CDR2 SYDVKM. The CDR3 loop reads CASSFEYEQYF. In nucleotides, the CDR3 is TGTGCCAGCAGTTTTGAGTACGAGCAGTACTTC.

The chain uses TRBV6-1 and TRBJ2-1, with 10 bases lining up with TRBD2. Germline V gives CDR1 MNHNS, CDR2 SASEGT. V gave up 2 bases and J gave up 7 bases; unmatched junction bases: 5. The CDR3 is made up of 15 amino acids. The chain's CDR3 is CASSESGRAGNEQFF. CDR3 DNA: TGTGCCAGCAGTGAAAGCGGGAGGGCGGGGAATGAGCAGTTCTTC.

This chain uses TRBV11-2 with TRBJ2-7; 8 bases are a match to TRBD1. The CDR3 is 17 amino acids. The ends lost 5 bases at V and 1 base at J; junction bases unmatched: 13. From germline, CDR1 is SGHAT and CDR2 FQNNGV. CDR3 loop: CASSGSDRGLPSYEQYF. As DNA, the CDR3 is TGTGCCAGCAGCGGAAGTGACAGGGGTCTCCCTTCCTACGAGCAGTACTTC.

Worth noting for this clone: Compared with germline, one end of the junction differs, possibly owing to a read error. The chain is built from TRBV27 and TRBJ2-7; 10 nucleotides agree with TRBD2. This CDR3 has 13 amino acids. Germline-derived CDR1 and CDR2 are MNHEY and SMNVEV (reference sequence). CDR3 DNA: TGTGCCAGCAGTTTAAGCGGGGGGGCATCCCTTGACTTC. Protein: CASSLSGGASLDF.

The rearrangement joins TRBV7-2 to TRBJ2-5, with D tentatively TRBD1 (7 bases). Germline V CDR1 and CDR2: SGHTA, FQGNSA. Trimming removed 5 bases from V and 0 bases from J, with 10 bases in between. The CDR3 sequence is 14 residues long. Here the CDR3 reads CASSPGGNQETQYF. As DNA, the CDR3 is TGTGCCAGCAGCCCAGGGGGGAACCAAGAGACCCAGTACTTC.

The V gene is TRBV11-2, the J gene TRBJ1-2, with D possibly being TRBD1 (6 bases). Germline CDR1 SGHAT, CDR2 FQNNGV. The length of the CDR3 is 16 residues. Trimming took 5 bases from V and 0 from J, leaving 16 bases between them. The CDR3 nucleotides read TGTGCCAGCAGCCCTCTCAGGGGCAGGCCTAACTATGGCTACACCTTC. It encodes CASSPLRGRPNYGYTF.

V gene TRBV7-2 combines with J gene TRBJ1-4, with D perhaps TRBD1 (6 bases). CDR3 length: 15 amino acids. The V and J ends lost 5 bases and 6 bases respectively, with 16 bases between them. The germline V gene encodes CDR1 SGHTA and CDR2 FQGNSA. This chain's CDR3 is CASSPYREEDEKLFF. The CDR3 nucleotides read TGTGCCAGCAGCCCCTACAGGGAAGAGGATGAAAAACTGTTTTTT. The full variable domain, with the rest looked up from reference TRBV7-2 and TRBJ1-4, is GAGVSQSPSNKVTEKGKDVELRCDPISGHTALYWYRQSLGQGLEFLIYFQGNSAPDKSGLPSDRFSAERTGGSVSTLTIQRTQQEDSAVYLCASSPYREEDEKLFFGSGTQLSVL.

The V call is TRBV2, the J call TRBJ1-4; a possible D gene is TRBD1 (6 bases). The germline V gene has CDR1 SNHLY and CDR2 FYNNEI. Trimming shortened V by 0 bases and J by 2 bases, and 10 bases separated the two germline ends. The CDR3 sequence is 16 residues long. As DNA, the CDR3 is TGTGCCAGCAGTGAAGCCACAGGGTCGACTAATGAAAAACTGTTTTTT. It is translated as CASSEATGSTNEKLFF. The variable domain in full, completed from reference TRBV2 and TRBJ1-4, reads EPEVTQTPSHQVTQMGQEVILRCVPISNHLYFYWYRQILGQKVEFLVSFYNNEISEKSEIFDDQFSVERPDGSNFTLKIRSTKLEDSAMYFCASSEATGSTNEKLFFGSGTQLSVL.

This clone was picked up a small number of times. V gene TRBV6-6 combines with J gene TRBJ1-4; 8 bases map to TRBD1. The length of the CDR3 is 15 residues. Trimming at V came to 6 bases and at J to 8 bases, leaving 11 bases not matched to a gene. Germline V gene lookup returns CDR1 MNHNY and CDR2 SVGAGI (reference sequence). The CDR3 DNA is TGTGCCAGCAGGGGGCAGGGGGCGCTGCGGGAAAAACTGTTTTTT. Its translation is CASRGQGALREKLFF.

The rearrangement uses TRBV4-3 and TRBJ1-4; D unclear. V dropped 0 bases and J dropped 8 bases, with 10 bases sitting between them. Germline values: CDR1 LGHNA, CDR2 YSLEER. The CDR3 sequence is 14 residues long. In DNA form, the CDR3 reads TGCGCCAGCAGCCAAGAGGGCGGAGGGGAAAAACTGTTTTTT. As protein: CASSQEGGGEKLFF.